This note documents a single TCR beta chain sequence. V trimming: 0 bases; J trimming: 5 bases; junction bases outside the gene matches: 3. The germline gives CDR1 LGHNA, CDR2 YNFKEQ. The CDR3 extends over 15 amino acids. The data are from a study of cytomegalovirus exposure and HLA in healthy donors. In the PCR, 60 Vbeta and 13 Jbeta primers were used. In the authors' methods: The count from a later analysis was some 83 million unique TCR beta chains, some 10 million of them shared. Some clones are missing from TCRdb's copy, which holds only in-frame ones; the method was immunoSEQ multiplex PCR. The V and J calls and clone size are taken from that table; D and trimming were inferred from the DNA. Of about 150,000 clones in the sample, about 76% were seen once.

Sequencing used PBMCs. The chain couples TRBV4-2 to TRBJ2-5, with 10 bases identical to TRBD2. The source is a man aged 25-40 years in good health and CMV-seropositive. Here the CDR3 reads CASSQETAGGETQYF. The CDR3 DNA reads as TGTGCCAGCAGCCAAGAGACAGCGGGAGGGGAGACCCAGTACTTC.